The clone carrying this T cell receptor beta chain was seen a handful of times. Its specificity is unknown. This sample was taken from a study of vaccination effects on CD4 cells after COVID-19. About the research overall: Two-dose BNT162b2 or mRNA-1273 vaccination was given to participants.

Study-wide points: The authors studied few convalescent patients and collected no early post-infection timepoints. Both infection-induced and vaccine-induced clones contracted markedly at late post-vaccination timepoints.

Trimming cost V 10 bases and J 0 bases, with 10 bases left between them. The length of the CDR3 is 13 residues. CDR1 is MNHEY and CDR2 is SVGAGI in the germline V gene. The table came from immunoSEQ multiplex PCR; TCRdb's copy has only in-frame clones and leaves some out. This sample has about 27,000 clones; around 70% occur once, and the top ten carry 8% to 11%. Ahead of sequencing, the ViraFEST assay grew antigen-specific CD4+ T cells using viral peptide pools. Around day 10 of culture, CD4+ T cells were separated out. The healthy vaccine recipients, who had no prior SARS-CoV-2 infection, showed negative nucleocapsid antibodies.

The chain links TRBV6-5 to TRBJ1-5; D not certain. The sequence was collected from a human donor who received a COVID-19 vaccine. The sample was CD4+ T cells from PBMCs cultured with SARS-CoV-2 spike peptides, taken before COVID-19 vaccination. The CDR3 protein is CATYDYSNQPQHF. The CDR3 DNA reads TGTGCCACCTACGATTATAGCAATCAGCCCCAGCATTTT.